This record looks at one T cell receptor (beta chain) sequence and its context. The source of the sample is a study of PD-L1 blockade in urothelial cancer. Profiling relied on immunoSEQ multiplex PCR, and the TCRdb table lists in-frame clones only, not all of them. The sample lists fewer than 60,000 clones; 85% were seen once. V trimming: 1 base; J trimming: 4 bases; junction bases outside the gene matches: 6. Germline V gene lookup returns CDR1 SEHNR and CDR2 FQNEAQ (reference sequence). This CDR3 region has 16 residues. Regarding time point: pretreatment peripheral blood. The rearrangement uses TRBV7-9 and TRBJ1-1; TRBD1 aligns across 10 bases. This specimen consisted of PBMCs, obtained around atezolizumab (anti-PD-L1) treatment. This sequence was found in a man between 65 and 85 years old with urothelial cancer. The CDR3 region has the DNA TGTGCCAGCAGCTTAGATAAGGGACAGGGGTCCACTGAAGCTTTCTTT. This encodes CASSLDKGQGSTEAFF.